Given below is one T cell receptor (beta chain) in context. Its cognate antigen is unknown. Germline V lookup: CDR1 SGHNT, CDR2 YYREEE (reference sequence). The CDR3 totals 13 residues. Unmatched junction bases numbered 4, after V lost 4 bases and J lost 3 bases. Libraries were prepared by immunoSEQ multiplex PCR; TCRdb keeps only in-frame clonotypes and omits some of them. This sample yields roughly 49,000 clones, of which over 75% are seen a single time; over 0.55% belongs to the top ten. Single viable CD3+CD4+CD8-CD45RO+ cells were sorted as the memory CD4+ T cells. Serum IgG to CMV pp150, pp28, p38 and p52 defined serostatus. This sample is part of a study of memory CD4+ T cells and cytomegalovirus serostatus. Whole-study context: Of the healthy Belgian adults, 9 or 10 were CMV seropositive and around 22 seronegative.

The study, taken as a whole, reports: Each of fewer than 80 CMV-associated TCRbeta sequences occurred in one to five individuals. Suggested: most of the CMV-linked TCR signature lies in CD4+ memory cells.

Sequencing used memory CD4+ T cells from blood. The origin of this receptor is an adult in good health and CMV-seronegative. The chain combines TRBV5-4 with TRBJ2-7; TRBD1 agrees at 7 bases. As DNA, the CDR3 is TGTGCCAGCAGCGGTACAGGGGTCTACGAGCAGTACTTC. Residues: CASSGTGVYEQYF.